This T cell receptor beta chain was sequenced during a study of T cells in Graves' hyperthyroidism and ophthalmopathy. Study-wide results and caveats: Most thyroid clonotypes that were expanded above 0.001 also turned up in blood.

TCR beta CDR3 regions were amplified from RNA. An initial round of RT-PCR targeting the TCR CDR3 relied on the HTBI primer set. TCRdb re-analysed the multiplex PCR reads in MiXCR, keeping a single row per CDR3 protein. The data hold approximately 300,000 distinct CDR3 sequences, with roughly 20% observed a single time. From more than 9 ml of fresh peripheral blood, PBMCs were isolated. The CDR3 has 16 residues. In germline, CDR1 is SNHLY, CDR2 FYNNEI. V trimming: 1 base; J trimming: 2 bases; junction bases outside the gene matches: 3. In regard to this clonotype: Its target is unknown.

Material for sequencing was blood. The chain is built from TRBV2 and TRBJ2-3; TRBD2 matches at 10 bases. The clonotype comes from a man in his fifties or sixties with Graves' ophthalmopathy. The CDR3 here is CASSEVLAGATDTQYF. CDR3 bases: TGTGCCAGCAGTGAAGTTCTAGCGGGAGCCACAGATACGCAGTATTTT.